A single sample gave rise to the 27 T cell receptor beta chains below, sequenced in a study of T-cell memory formation after mild COVID-19. Each CDR3 protein is one row after TCRdb ran MiXCR on the 5' RACE reads. The table shows under 400,000 distinct CDR3 sequences, with approximately 21% occurring only once. Specimen: PBMCs or a T cell subset sorted from them (not recorded which). Receptors originate from an adult woman who had mild COVID-19 (a few samples of this study predate the infection). Cell type and time point are not known.

This clonotype was seen more than once but under ten times. The V call is TRBV15, the J call TRBJ2-7; 11 nucleotides align to TRBD2. Germline V gives CDR1 LNHNV, CDR2 YYDKDF (reference sequence). Trimming cost V 1 base and J 1 base; bases outside gene matches: 6. The CDR3 runs 17 residues. The CDR3 DNA reads as TGTGCCACCAGCAGAGGGTTTACTAGCGGGAGATCCTACGAGCAGTACTTC. Translation gives CATSRGFTSGRSYEQYF.

The V and J genes are TRBV12-3 or TRBV12-4 and TRBJ2-4; D is unclear. Trimming left V 2 bases short and J 0 bases short, with 11 bases between. CDR3 length: 16 residues. The CDR3 is CASSLPLPGAKNIQYF. The CDR3 DNA reads TGTGCCAGCAGTTTACCCCTTCCCGGAGCCAAAAACATTCAGTACTTC.

The CDR3 DNA is TGTGCCAGCAGTCCAAGCGGCCCGGGGAAGACCCAGTACTTC. Protein: CASSPSGPGKTQYF. The gene calls are TRBV12-3 or TRBV12-4 and TRBJ2-5; D possibly corresponds to TRBD2 (5 bases). V dropped 5 bases and J dropped 6 bases, with 16 bases sitting between them. The length of the CDR3 is 14 residues.

The rearrangement links TRBV20-1 to TRBJ2-7; 9 bases are shared with TRBD2. CDR1 and CDR2 from the germline V gene are DFQATT and SNEGSKA (reference sequence). With V trimmed by 4 bases and J by 4 bases, 8 bases remained unmatched. The CDR3 runs 14 residues. The CDR3 DNA reads TGCAGTGCTACGGAGGCGGGGGGGCGGTACGAGCAGTACTTC. It translates to CSATEAGGRYEQYF.

The chain combines TRBV11-2 with TRBJ2-1; 8 bases map to TRBD2. Trimming removed 5 bases from V and 2 bases from J; junction bases left unmatched: 2. Per the germline V gene, CDR1 is SGHAT and CDR2 is FQNNGV. The CDR3 consists of 14 residues. The CDR3 DNA follows: TGTGCCAGCAGCCCAGCGGGGGCCTACAATGAGCAGTTCTTC. Encoded protein: CASSPAGAYNEQFF.

This clonotype was picked up a small number of times. The chain carries TRBV7-6 and TRBJ2-2; D ambiguous. The CDR3 length is 13 residues. The ends were cut back, 11 bases at V and 1 base at J, with 11 bases in the middle. Germline-derived CDR1 and CDR2 are SGHVS and FNYEAQ. The CDR3 DNA is TGTGCCGGTCGGTTGGGGAACACCGGGGAGCTGTTTTTT. Its translation is CAGRLGNTGELFF.

This chain links TRBV19 with TRBJ1-2, with D maybe TRBD1 (5 bases). The CDR3 sequence is 16 residues long. V was clipped by 4 bases and J by 2 bases, with 17 bases between them. Germline V gene sequence: CDR1 LNHDA, CDR2 SQIVND (reference sequence). CDR3 sequence (DNA): TGTGCCAGTAGTACGAGATCAGGGAGTGAGAACTATGGCTACACCTTC. Residues: CASSTRSGSENYGYTF. Full variable domain (missing parts from reference TRBV19 and TRBJ1-2): DGGITQSPKYLFRKEGQNVTLSCEQNLNHDAMYWYRQDPGQGLRLIYYSQIVNDFQKGDIAEGYSVSREKKESFPLTVTSAQKNPTAFYLCASSTRSGSENYGYTFGSGTRLTVV.

The genes are TRBV6-6 and TRBJ1-1; 9 bases line up with TRBD1. Germline-derived CDR1 and CDR2 are MNHNY and SVGAGI (reference sequence). This CDR3 has 15 residues. Germline trimming cut 6 bases from V and 8 bases from J; bases unmatched to any gene: 13. CDR3 loop: CASSPLTDRGAEAFF. CDR3 bases: TGTGCCAGCAGCCCTCTAACGGACAGGGGAGCCGAAGCTTTCTTT.

The CDR3 region is CASSLRPVGITEAFF. CDR3 DNA sequence: TGTGCCAGCAGCTTAAGACCCGTAGGAATCACTGAAGCTTTCTTT. The rearrangement uses TRBV5-6 and TRBJ1-1; no reliable D call. Trimming left V 2 bases short and J 4 bases short, with 15 bases between. Germline CDR1 SGHDT, CDR2 YYEEEE. This CDR3 region has 15 residues.

In its sample, this clonotype was seen a few times. The rearrangement links TRBV4-3 to TRBJ1-3; D is possibly TRBD1 (5 bases). The germline gives CDR1 LGHNA, CDR2 YSLEER. V was shortened by 0 bases and J by 4 bases, with 13 bases between the two germline ends. This CDR3 is 16 amino acids long. The CDR3 here is CASSQDISGLGNTIYF. CDR3 nucleotides: TGCGCCAGCAGCCAAGATATCTCAGGGTTGGGAAACACCATATATTTT.

This clonotype was seen a handful of times. This chain joins TRBV24-1 and TRBJ2-2; weak D call: TRBD2 (6 bases). V lost 0 bases, J lost 3 bases, and 10 bases lay in between. Germline V gives CDR1 KGHDR, CDR2 SFDVKD. The CDR3 has 16 amino acids. The CDR3 loop reads CATSDLGRGDTGELFF. The CDR3 DNA follows: TGTGCCACCAGTGATTTGGGGCGCGGGGACACCGGGGAGCTGTTTTTT.

This clonotype was counted only a few times. J is TRBJ2-1 and V is TRBV6-5; weak D call: TRBD2 (6 bases). The length of the CDR3 is 14 residues. The V and J ends lost 7 bases and 13 bases respectively, with 23 bases between them. Looked up from germline, CDR1 is MNHEY and CDR2 is SVGAGI. The CDR3 region is CASNRLGSQSNQFF. CDR3 nucleotide sequence: TGTGCCAGCAATAGACTAGGTTCCCAATCTAATCAGTTCTTC.

The V and J genes are TRBV9 and TRBJ2-3, with TRBD2 matching over 11 bases. The CDR3 has 17 amino acids. CDR1 SGDLS and CDR2 YYNGEE come from the germline V gene. The trim removed 4 bases at V and 2 bases at J, leaving 9 bases unmatched. The CDR3 nucleotides read TGTGCCAGCAGCTCCCGGGCTAGCGGGGGGCCCACAGATACGCAGTATTTT. Translation: CASSSRASGGPTDTQYF. Filled out from reference TRBV9 and TRBJ2-3, the complete variable domain reads DSGVTQTPKHLITATGQRVTLRCSPRSGDLSVYWYQQSLDQGLQFLIQYYNGEERAKGNILERFSAQQFPDLHSELNLSSLELGDSALYFCASSSRASGGPTDTQYFGPGTRLTVL.

V and J are TRBV14 and TRBJ1-2; no firm D call. The CDR3 loop spans 14 amino acids. The germline V gene has CDR1 SGHDN and CDR2 FVKESK. The V end lost 0 bases, the J end lost 4 bases, and 9 bases lay between the germline ends. CDR3 region: CASSQEPAGYGYTF. The CDR3 coding sequence is TGTGCCAGCAGCCAAGAACCGGCTGGCTATGGCTACACCTTC.

CDR3 loop: CATSQSQGYSNQPQHF. The CDR3 DNA follows: TGTGCCACCAGTCAATCCCAGGGATATAGCAATCAGCCCCAGCATTTT. V is TRBV24-1 and J is TRBJ1-5, with D possibly matching TRBD1 (5 bases). This CDR3 spans 16 amino acids. CDR1 and CDR2 (germline): KGHDR, SFDVKD. Trimming left V 6 bases short and J 0 bases short, with 14 bases between.

The V gene is TRBV7-9, the J gene TRBJ2-5; 10 bases are a match to TRBD2. Looked up from germline, CDR1 is SEHNR and CDR2 is FQNEAQ (reference sequence). The CDR3 length is 16 residues. V was pared by 1 base and J by 1 base, with 3 bases of the junction left unmatched. Here the CDR3 DNA reads TGTGCCAGCAGCTTAGGGGTAGCGGGGGGCCAAGAGACCCAGTACTTC. Translating it yields CASSLGVAGGQETQYF.

This chain connects TRBV12-3 or TRBV12-4 to TRBJ2-1; 11 nucleotides agree with TRBD2. The CDR3 sequence is 15 residues long. V trimming: 4 bases; J trimming: 6 bases; junction bases outside the gene matches: 5. CDR3 DNA sequence: TGTGCCAGCAGTTCCCGGACTAGCGGGTCCAATGAGCAGTTCTTC. Amino acids: CASSSRTSGSNEQFF.

The chain is built from TRBV6-2 or TRBV6-3 and TRBJ2-1; TRBD2 matches 11 bases. The V segment lost 4 bases and the J segment 6 bases; nucleotides outside the gene matches: 8. Germline V gene lookup returns CDR1 MNHEY and CDR2 SVGEGT. The CDR3 has 16 residues. CDR3 sequence (DNA): TGTGCCAGCAGTTTAGCGGGGGGGCCTGTCGGCAATGAGCAGTTCTTC. Amino acids: CASSLAGGPVGNEQFF.

The genes are TRBV10-3 and TRBJ2-3; D is uncertain. This CDR3 comprises 14 residues. Trimming removed 2 bases at V and 6 bases at J, with 12 bases between. Germline CDR1 ENHRY, CDR2 SYGVKD. The CDR3 bases are TGTGCCATCAGTGAGACTCTACTTCGGGATACGCAGTATTTT. It specifies CAISETLLRDTQYF.

The CDR3 DNA reads TGTGCCAGCGCTCCCCAGGAGCTCTCCTACGAGCAGTACTTC. Protein sequence: CASAPQELSYEQYF. The chain employs TRBV7-9 and TRBJ2-7; D uncertain. Germline assignment: CDR1 SEHNR and CDR2 FQNEAQ (reference sequence). Trimming shortened V by 8 bases and J by 0 bases, and 14 bases separated the two germline ends. The CDR3 spans 14 residues.

This clonotype was seen more than once but under ten times. The chain is built from TRBV19 and TRBJ1-1, with D possibly matching TRBD1 (5 bases). The germline V and J ends were trimmed by 1 base and 1 base, with 10 bases remaining between them. In germline, CDR1 is LNHDA, CDR2 SQIVND (reference sequence). The CDR3 has 15 residues. The CDR3 is CASSIGQGANTEAFF. The CDR3 DNA reads TGTGCCAGTAGTATAGGGCAGGGAGCGAACACTGAAGCTTTCTTT.

There are a few counts of this clonotype. The chain joins TRBV12-3 or TRBV12-4 to TRBJ1-6; D call uncertain. CDR3 length equals 14 residues. With 1 base removed from V and 4 bases from J, the gap between germline ends came to 5 bases. CDR3 bases: TGTGCCAGCAGTTTAGTAGCTTATAATTCACCCCTCCACTTT. Protein: CASSLVAYNSPLHF.

The V call is TRBV7-3, the J call TRBJ2-6; TRBD1 is a possible D gene (6 bases). From germline, CDR1 is SGHTA and CDR2 FQGTGA. The CDR3 is made up of 16 amino acids. V was trimmed by 4 bases and J by 0 bases, leaving 10 bases between them. CDR3 in DNA: TGTGCCAGCAGCTCTATCAGGGGCTCTGGGGCCAACGTCCTGACTTTC. Translation gives CASSSIRGSGANVLTF.

This clonotype was picked up a small number of times. The chain uses TRBV5-1 and TRBJ2-3; TRBD1 matches at 9 bases. Trimming took 0 bases from V and 4 from J; bases not matched to a gene: 3. Germline V gene data show CDR1 as SGHRS and CDR2 as YFSETQ. This CDR3 has 15 amino acids. CDR3 DNA sequence: TGCGCCAGCAGCTTGGAAGGGACAGGGTCAGATACGCAGTATTTT. This encodes CASSLEGTGSDTQYF.

This clonotype was counted a few times. The chain uses TRBV12-3 or TRBV12-4 and TRBJ1-2; D uncertain. The CDR3 length is 14 residues. V lost 1 base and J 4 bases, leaving 10 bases between the germline ends. The CDR3 coding sequence is TGTGCCAGCAGTTTAGGAGAGGTTGGCTATGGCTACACCTTC. As protein: CASSLGEVGYGYTF.

In this sample, this clonotype turned up a few times. The J gene is TRBJ2-2, the V gene TRBV5-1; 9 bases line up with TRBD1. The germline V gene encodes CDR1 SGHRS and CDR2 YFSETQ. This CDR3 is 15 amino acids long. Germline trimming cut 3 bases from V and 6 bases from J; bases unmatched to any gene: 6. The DNA of the CDR3 is TGCGCCAGCAGCTCGTGGACAGGGGTGGCCGGGGAGCTGTTTTTT. Translating gives CASSSWTGVAGELFF.

This clonotype was recorded a few times. The chain is built from TRBV29-1 and TRBJ2-5, with 7 nucleotides matching TRBD2. The ends lost 5 bases at V and 4 bases at J; junction bases unmatched: 10. In germline, CDR1 is SQVTM, CDR2 ANQGSEA. CDR3 size: 14 residues. The CDR3 DNA is TGCAGCGTTTCCGACCGCGGGGGAGCAGAGACCCAGTACTTC. Protein sequence: CSVSDRGGAETQYF.